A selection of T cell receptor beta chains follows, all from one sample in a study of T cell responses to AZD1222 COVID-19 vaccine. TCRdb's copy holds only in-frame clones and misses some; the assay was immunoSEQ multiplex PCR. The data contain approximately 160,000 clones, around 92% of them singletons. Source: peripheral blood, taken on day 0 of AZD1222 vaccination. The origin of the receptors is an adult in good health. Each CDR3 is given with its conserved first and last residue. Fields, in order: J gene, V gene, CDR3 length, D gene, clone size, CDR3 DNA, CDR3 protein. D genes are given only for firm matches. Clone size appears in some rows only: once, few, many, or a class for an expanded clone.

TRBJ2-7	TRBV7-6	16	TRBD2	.	TGTGCCAGCAGCCCAATCGGCGGGGGGATTGAGGACGAGCAGTACTTC	CASSPIGGGIEDEQYF
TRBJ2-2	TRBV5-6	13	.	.	TGTGCCAGCAGCTTGGGGAACACCGGGGAGCTGTTTTTT	CASSLGNTGELFF
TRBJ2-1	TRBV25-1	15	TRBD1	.	TGTGCCAGCAGTGAAGCAGGGGGCTCCTACAATGAGCAGTTCTTC	CASSEAGGSYNEQFF
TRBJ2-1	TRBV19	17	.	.	TGTGCCAGTACTACGAGGGTGCCCGGTGGCTCCTACAATGAGCAGTTCTTC	CASTTRVPGGSYNEQFF
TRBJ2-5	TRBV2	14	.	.	TGTGCCAGCGATAGGCCGGGGAACCAAGAGACCCAGTACTTC	CASDRPGNQETQYF
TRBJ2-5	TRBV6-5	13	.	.	TGTGCCAGCACCGGACAGAACCAAGAGACCCAGTACTTC	CASTGQNQETQYF
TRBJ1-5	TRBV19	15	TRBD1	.	TGTGCCAGTAGTATGTGGACAGGGAACAATCAGCCCCAGCATTTT	CASSMWTGNNQPQHF
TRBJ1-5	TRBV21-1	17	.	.	.	CASSKRVGQGNNQPQHF
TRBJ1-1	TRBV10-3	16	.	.	TGTGCCATCTCAGGCTTCCGGGGAGGTGCGGACACTGAAGCTTTCTTT	CAISGFRGGADTEAFF
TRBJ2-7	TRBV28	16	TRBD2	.	TGTGCCAGCAGTTTATGGGGCGGGGGGACCTCCTACGAGCAGTACTTC	CASSLWGGGTSYEQYF
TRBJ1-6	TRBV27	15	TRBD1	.	TGTGCCAGCAGTTTCAGCAGGGGGGCCAATTCACCCCTCCACTTT	CASSFSRGANSPLHF
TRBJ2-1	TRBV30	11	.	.	TGTGCCTGGAGTACGTACAATGAGCAGTTCTTC	CAWSTYNEQFF
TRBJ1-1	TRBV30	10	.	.	TGTGCCTGGAGTCCCAGGCTCCCTTTCTTT	CAWSPRLPFF
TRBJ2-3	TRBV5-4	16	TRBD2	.	TGTGCCAGCAGCCCAACTAGCGGGGGGGCAGCAGATACGCAGTATTTT	CASSPTSGGAADTQYF
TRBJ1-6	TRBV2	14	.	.	TGTGCCAGCAGTGAACGCAGGGGTAATTCACCCCTCCACTTT	CASSERRGNSPLHF
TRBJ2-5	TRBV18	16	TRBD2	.	TGTGCCAGCTCACCTGGGACTACTATCAGCTTGGGGACCCAGTACTTC	CASSPGTTISLGTQYF
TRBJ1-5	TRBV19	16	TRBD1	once	TGTGCCAGTAGTGACTTACAGGGGCGAAGCAATCAGCCCCAGCATTTT	CASSDLQGRSNQPQHF
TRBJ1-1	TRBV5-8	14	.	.	TGTGCCAGCAGCTTATACAGGGAGAACACTGAAGCTTTCTTT	CASSLYRENTEAFF
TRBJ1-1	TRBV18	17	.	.	TGTGCCAGCTCACCACCCGCCGGACGAAGGTCCTATACTGAAGCTTTCTTT	CASSPPAGRRSYTEAFF
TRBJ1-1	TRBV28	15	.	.	TGTGCCAGCAGTTTAGGGGACCGCTTGGTTGCTGAAGCTTTCTTT	CASSLGDRLVAEAFF
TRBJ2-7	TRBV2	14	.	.	TGTGCCAGCACCTACAACGAACTGGTTGGCGAGCAGTACTTC	CASTYNELVGEQYF
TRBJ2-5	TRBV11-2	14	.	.	TGTGCCAGCAGTGGGGGATTGGGCGGAGAGACCCAGTACTTC	CASSGGLGGETQYF
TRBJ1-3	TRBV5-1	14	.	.	TGCGCCAGCAGCTTGGGTGCGGGTGCAAACACCATATATTTT	CASSLGAGANTIYF
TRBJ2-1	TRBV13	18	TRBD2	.	TGTGCCAGCAGCTTGCCCCAGGAGCGGGGGCCCCGAGGCTATGAGCAGTTCTTC	CASSLPQERGPRGYEQFF
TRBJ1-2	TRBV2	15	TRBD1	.	TGTGCCAGCAACACCGAGGGACAGGGTATCGAAGGCTACACCTTC	CASNTEGQGIEGYTF
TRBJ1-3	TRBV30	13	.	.	TGTGCCTTTCACAGGGATAGGGGAAACACCATATATTTT	CAFHRDRGNTIYF
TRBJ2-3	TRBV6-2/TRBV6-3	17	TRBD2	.	TGTGCCAGCAGTCGGGGACTAGCGGGGACTAGCACAGATACGCAGTATTTT	CASSRGLAGTSTDTQYF
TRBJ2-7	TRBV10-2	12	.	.	TGCGCCAGTAGTTTGCCCCCCCTTGAGCAGTACTTC	CASSLPPLEQYF
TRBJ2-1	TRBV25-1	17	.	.	TGTGCCAGCAGCCCACTCCCCCATACGTCCACCTACAATGAGCAGTTCTTC	CASSPLPHTSTYNEQFF
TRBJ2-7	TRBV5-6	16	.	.	TGTGCCAGCAGCCGTGCCCTCCGGACGGGCTCCTACGAGCAGTACTTC	CASSRALRTGSYEQYF
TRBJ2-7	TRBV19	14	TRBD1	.	TGTGCCAGTACCCCGGGACAGGAGAACTACGAGCAGTACTTC	CASTPGQENYEQYF
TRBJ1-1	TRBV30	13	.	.	TGTGCCTGGAGCTACCAGGAAAACACTGAAGCTTTCTTT	CAWSYQENTEAFF
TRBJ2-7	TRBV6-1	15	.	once	TGTGCCAGCAGTGAAGTTATTGGGACCAACTACGAGCAGTACTTC	CASSEVIGTNYEQYF
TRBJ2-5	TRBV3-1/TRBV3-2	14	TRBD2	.	TGTGCCAGCAGCCATCAGTGGGGGGGGGAGACCCAGTACTTC	CASSHQWGGETQYF